This is a list of T cell receptor beta chains from one sample in a study of cytomegalovirus exposure and HLA in healthy donors. Libraries were prepared by immunoSEQ multiplex PCR; TCRdb keeps only in-frame clonotypes and omits some of them. The sample includes around 190,000 clones, around three quarters seen only once; the top ten take 1.6%. The sequenced material came from PBMCs. The receptors were gathered from a woman in her late teens or twenties in good health and CMV-seronegative. Both conserved end residues are part of each CDR3. Fields, in order: clone size, J gene, CDR3 length, D gene, V gene, CDR3 protein, CDR3 DNA. The D gene is left open where the match is weak. Size tells how often a clone was seen (once, few, many) or the class of an expanded clone, and some rows leave it out.

once	TRBJ1-1	13	-	TRBV19	CASSSTEYTEAFF	TGTGCCAGTAGTTCGACAGAGTACACTGAAGCTTTCTTT
-	TRBJ2-6	16	-	TRBV7-9	CASSPDSNSGANVLTF	TGTGCCAGCAGCCCGGACAGTAACTCTGGGGCCAACGTCCTGACTTTC
-	TRBJ1-5	15	-	TRBV7-2	CASSLVSGSNQPQHF	TGTGCCAGCAGCTTAGTTTCCGGTAGCAATCAGCCCCAGCATTTT
few	TRBJ1-6	18	-	TRBV5-6	CASSPGVAETQYNSPLHF	TGTGCCAGCAGCCCGGGGGTGGCTGAGACGCAGTATAATTCACCCCTCCACTTT
few	TRBJ2-7	16	TRBD1	TRBV5-4	CASSGAGGVSSYEQYF	TGTGCCAGCAGCGGCGCAGGGGGTGTTAGCTCCTACGAGCAGTACTTC
-	TRBJ2-7	13	-	TRBV19	CASSIGQGYEQYF	TGTGCCAGTAGTATCGGTCAGGGCTACGAGCAGTACTTC
few	TRBJ1-6	15	TRBD1	TRBV5-1	CASSLVQGKGSPLHF	TGCGCCAGCAGCTTGGTACAGGGGAAGGGGTCACCCCTCCACTTT
once	TRBJ2-7	12	-	TRBV28	CASTFGEEEQYF	TGTGCCAGCACGTTCGGGGAGGAAGAGCAGTACTTC
few	TRBJ1-3	14	-	TRBV28	CASSDPGDGNTIYF	TGTGCCAGCAGTGACCCGGGGGACGGAAACACCATATATTTT
-	TRBJ1-4	17	-	TRBV4-3	CASSQDSQGNSNEKLFF	TGCGCCAGCAGCCAAGATTCTCAGGGAAATTCTAATGAAAAACTGTTTTTT
-	TRBJ2-1	15	TRBD2	TRBV18	CASSPGLAGGGEQFF	TGTGCCAGCTCACCGGGACTAGCGGGAGGGGGTGAGCAGTTCTTC
-	TRBJ2-7	17	-	TRBV19	CASSITTNRDWTYEQYF	TGTGCCAGTAGTATTACCACAAACAGGGATTGGACCTACGAGCAGTACTTC
-	TRBJ1-1	15	TRBD1	TRBV15	CATSREDRVGTEAFF	TGTGCCACCAGCAGAGAAGACAGGGTTGGGACTGAAGCTTTCTTT
-	TRBJ1-2	13	TRBD1	TRBV19	CASSITGQAIYTF	TGTGCCAGTAGTATCACGGGACAGGCGATCTACACCTTC
once	TRBJ1-2	16	TRBD1	TRBV2	CASSEASGTVNYGYTF	TGTGCCAGCAGTGAAGCGTCCGGGACAGTAAACTATGGCTACACCTTC
once	TRBJ1-2	16	-	TRBV11-2	CASSLSGGAFNYGYTF	TGTGCCAGCAGCTTATCGGGCGGGGCCTTTAACTATGGCTACACCTTC
once	TRBJ1-1	13	-	TRBV28	CASSFNRATEAFF	TGTGCCAGCAGTTTCAACAGGGCCACTGAAGCTTTCTTT
once	TRBJ1-1	15	-	TRBV4-1	CASSLFGGGNTEAFF	TGCGCCAGCAGCCTTTTCGGGGGAGGGAACACTGAAGCTTTCTTT
few	TRBJ1-2	12	TRBD1	TRBV29-1	CSVSRDRLFYTF	TGCAGCGTGTCCCGGGACAGACTCTTCTACACCTTC
-	TRBJ2-5	14	-	TRBV5-4	CASSLVRGQETQYF	TGTGCCAGCAGCTTGGTCAGGGGACAAGAGACCCAGTACTTC
-	TRBJ2-1	14	-	TRBV29-1	CSARWGVETNEQFF	TGCAGCGCCCGGTGGGGAGTTGAAACCAATGAGCAGTTCTTC
-	TRBJ2-3	16	TRBD2	TRBV7-2	CASSPAWGLDRDTQYF	TGTGCCAGCAGCCCAGCGTGGGGACTAGATCGGGATACGCAGTATTTT
few	TRBJ1-6	16	-	TRBV7-8	CASSPGGGSYNSPLHF	TGTGCCAGCAGCCCGGGCGGAGGATCCTATAATTCACCCCTCCACTTT
-	TRBJ1-6	20	-	TRBV14	CASSQVDLRSTGVENSPLHF	TGTGCCAGCAGCCAAGTGGACTTAAGAAGTACGGGGGTAGAGAATTCACCCCTCCACTTT
-	TRBJ1-3	16	-	TRBV6-5	CASSSEHAPAGNTIYF	TGTGCCAGCAGTTCCGAACACGCTCCCGCTGGAAACACCATATATTTT
-	TRBJ1-2	14	TRBD1	TRBV6-5	CASSTTGWGGGYTF	TGTGCCAGCAGTACGACAGGGTGGGGAGGTGGCTACACCTTC
-	TRBJ1-4	14	TRBD1	TRBV6-5	CASRLTGTNEKLFF	TGTGCCAGCAGGTTGACAGGGACTAATGAAAAACTGTTTTTT
-	TRBJ2-3	17	TRBD1	TRBV28	CASSLRGHRAYTDTQYF	TGTGCCAGCAGCCTAAGGGGGCACAGGGCGTACACAGATACGCAGTATTTT
-	TRBJ2-7	13	TRBD1	TRBV19	CASSITGGHEQYF	TGTGCCAGTAGTATAACAGGGGGCCACGAGCAGTACTTC
few	TRBJ1-5	14	-	TRBV28	CASSTPRGNQPQHF	TGTGCCAGCAGTACACCCAGGGGCAATCAGCCCCAGCATTTT
-	TRBJ2-7	13	-	TRBV7-3	CASSPWAGYEQYF	TGTGCCAGCAGCCCCTGGGCGGGCTACGAGCAGTACTTC
-	TRBJ2-1	12	-	TRBV5-1	CASSFANNEQFF	TGCGCCAGCAGCTTCGCGAACAATGAGCAGTTCTTC
-	TRBJ1-5	13	-	TRBV6-5	CASSRQGLQPQHF	TGTGCCAGCAGTCGGCAGGGGCTTCAGCCCCAGCATTTT
-	TRBJ2-3	18	-	TRBV9	CASSAPPFFRDGTDTQYF	TGTGCCAGCAGCGCCCCACCTTTCTTCCGGGATGGCACAGATACGCAGTATTTT
-	TRBJ2-5	16	TRBD2	TRBV4-1	CASSQGASGAQETQYF	TGCGCCAGCAGCCAAGGGGCTAGCGGGGCCCAAGAGACCCAGTACTTC
-	TRBJ2-2	15	TRBD1	TRBV6-6	CASSYLGQGAGELFF	TGTGCCAGCAGTTACCTAGGACAGGGGGCCGGGGAGCTGTTTTTT
-	TRBJ2-5	13	-	TRBV7-3	CSSSFGRGETQYF	TGTTCCAGCAGCTTCGGGCGCGGGGAGACCCAGTACTTC
once	TRBJ1-1	14	-	TRBV7-9	CASSLARLGTEAFF	TGTGCCAGCAGCTTGGCCAGGTTGGGTACTGAAGCTTTCTTT
-	TRBJ2-3	16	-	TRBV27	CASSSGGRPITDTQYF	TGTGCCAGCAGTTCCGGCGGGCGGCCAATCACAGATACGCAGTATTTT
-	TRBJ2-1	14	TRBD2	TRBV7-3	CASSPGTSGSEEFF	TGTGCCAGCAGCCCGGGGACTAGCGGGAGTGAGGAGTTCTTC
-	TRBJ2-7	15	TRBD1	TRBV5-8	CASSQGQGISYEQYF	TGTGCCAGCAGCCAGGGACAGGGCATATCCTACGAGCAGTACTTC
-	TRBJ1-1	13	-	TRBV30	CAWRGAPNTEAFF	TGTGCCTGGAGGGGGGCTCCAAACACTGAAGCTTTCTTT
-	TRBJ1-1	16	TRBD1	TRBV7-8	CASSKTDRAYGTEAFF	TGTGCCAGCAGCAAAACGGACAGGGCGTATGGCACTGAAGCTTTCTTT
-	TRBJ1-6	14	TRBD1	TRBV7-9	CASISGTDNSPLHF	TGTGCCAGCATTTCCGGGACAGATAATTCACCCCTCCACTTT
-	TRBJ1-5	14	-	TRBV30	CAWSAGTRNQPQHF	TGTGCCTGGAGTGCCGGGACAAGGAACCAGCCCCAGCATTTT
-	TRBJ1-3	14	TRBD1	TRBV2	CASKTGVDGNTIYF	TGTGCCAGCAAGACAGGGGTGGATGGAAACACCATATATTTT
-	TRBJ1-2	15	TRBD1	TRBV7-2	CASSPGAGQGSGYTF	TGTGCCAGCAGCCCCGGGGCTGGACAGGGGAGTGGCTACACCTTC
-	TRBJ2-1	17	TRBD2	TRBV4-2	CASSHHPSGSSYNEQFF	TGTGCCAGCAGCCACCACCCTAGCGGGAGCTCCTACAATGAGCAGTTCTTC
-	TRBJ1-5	15	TRBD1	TRBV10-3	CAISEGTGLRQPQHF	TGTGCCATCAGTGAAGGGACAGGGCTTCGGCAGCCCCAGCATTTT
-	TRBJ2-1	16	TRBD2	TRBV4-2	CASSQQSGRAHNEQFF	TGTGCCAGCAGCCAACAAAGCGGGAGGGCCCACAATGAGCAGTTCTTC
-	TRBJ2-7	14	TRBD1	TRBV4-1	CATGPGTGYYEQYF	TGCGCCACCGGACCGGGGACAGGCTACTACGAGCAGTACTTC
-	TRBJ1-1	14	TRBD1	TRBV9	CASTRTGLNTEAFF	TGTGCCAGCACCAGGACAGGACTTAACACTGAAGCTTTCTTT
-	TRBJ1-2	14	TRBD1	TRBV19	CASSVGGVLYGYTF	TGTGCCAGTAGCGTAGGGGGCGTCCTCTATGGCTACACCTTC
once	TRBJ1-1	9	TRBD1	TRBV20-1	CIIGQGRFF	TGCATCATTGGACAGGGGCGTTTCTTT